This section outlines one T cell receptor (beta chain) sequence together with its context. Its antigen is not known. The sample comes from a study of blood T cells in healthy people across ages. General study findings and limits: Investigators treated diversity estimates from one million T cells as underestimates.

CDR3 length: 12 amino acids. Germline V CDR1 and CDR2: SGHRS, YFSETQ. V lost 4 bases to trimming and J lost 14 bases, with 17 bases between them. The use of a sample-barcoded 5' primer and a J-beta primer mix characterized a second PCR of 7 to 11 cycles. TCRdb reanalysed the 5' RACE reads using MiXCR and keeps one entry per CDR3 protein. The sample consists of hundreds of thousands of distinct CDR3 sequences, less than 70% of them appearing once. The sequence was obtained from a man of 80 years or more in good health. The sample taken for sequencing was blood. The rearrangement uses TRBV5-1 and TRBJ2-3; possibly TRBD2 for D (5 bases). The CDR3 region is CASSVGSRYAYF. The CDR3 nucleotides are TGCGCCAGCAGCGTGGGGAGCAGATACGCGTATTTT.